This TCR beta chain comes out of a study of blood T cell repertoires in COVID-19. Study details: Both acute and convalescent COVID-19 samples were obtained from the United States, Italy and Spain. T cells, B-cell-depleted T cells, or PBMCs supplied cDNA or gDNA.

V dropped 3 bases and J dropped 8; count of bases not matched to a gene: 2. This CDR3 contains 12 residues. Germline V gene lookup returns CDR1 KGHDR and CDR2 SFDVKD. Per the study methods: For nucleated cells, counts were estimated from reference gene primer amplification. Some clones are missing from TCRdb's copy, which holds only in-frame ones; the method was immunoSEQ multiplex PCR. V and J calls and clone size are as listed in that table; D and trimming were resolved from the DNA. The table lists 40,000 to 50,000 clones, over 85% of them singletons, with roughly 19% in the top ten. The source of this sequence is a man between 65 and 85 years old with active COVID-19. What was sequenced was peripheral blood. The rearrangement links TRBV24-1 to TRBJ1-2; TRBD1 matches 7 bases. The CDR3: CATSDDREGYTF. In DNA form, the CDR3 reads TGTGCCACCAGTGATGACAGGGAGGGCTACACCTTC.